This T cell receptor (beta chain) comes out of a study of CD8 T cells in Susac syndrome. Germline values: CDR1 SQVTM, CDR2 ANQGSEA. This CDR3 has 16 residues. The V end lost 1 base, the J end lost 2 bases, and 15 bases lay between the germline ends. RNA, at roughly 0.45 to 1 ug, was reverse transcribed with random hexamers. The amplification used immunoSEQ multiplex PCR on TCR beta CDR3; it spanned 54 Vbeta and 13 Jbeta. TCRdb recomputed calls from the immunoSEQ multiplex PCR reads with MiXCR, one row per CDR3 protein. The data hold roughly 300,000 distinct CDR3 sequences, with approximately 81% observed a single time.

The receptor was derived from a human donor with multiple sclerosis. V is TRBV29-1 and J is TRBJ1-5; D is possibly TRBD1 (6 bases). Sample: CD8+ T cells from PBMCs. CDR3 in DNA: TGCAGCGTTGAAGGGTCAGGGGACCCGGGCAATCAGCCCCAGCATTTT. This codes for CSVEGSGDPGNQPQHF.